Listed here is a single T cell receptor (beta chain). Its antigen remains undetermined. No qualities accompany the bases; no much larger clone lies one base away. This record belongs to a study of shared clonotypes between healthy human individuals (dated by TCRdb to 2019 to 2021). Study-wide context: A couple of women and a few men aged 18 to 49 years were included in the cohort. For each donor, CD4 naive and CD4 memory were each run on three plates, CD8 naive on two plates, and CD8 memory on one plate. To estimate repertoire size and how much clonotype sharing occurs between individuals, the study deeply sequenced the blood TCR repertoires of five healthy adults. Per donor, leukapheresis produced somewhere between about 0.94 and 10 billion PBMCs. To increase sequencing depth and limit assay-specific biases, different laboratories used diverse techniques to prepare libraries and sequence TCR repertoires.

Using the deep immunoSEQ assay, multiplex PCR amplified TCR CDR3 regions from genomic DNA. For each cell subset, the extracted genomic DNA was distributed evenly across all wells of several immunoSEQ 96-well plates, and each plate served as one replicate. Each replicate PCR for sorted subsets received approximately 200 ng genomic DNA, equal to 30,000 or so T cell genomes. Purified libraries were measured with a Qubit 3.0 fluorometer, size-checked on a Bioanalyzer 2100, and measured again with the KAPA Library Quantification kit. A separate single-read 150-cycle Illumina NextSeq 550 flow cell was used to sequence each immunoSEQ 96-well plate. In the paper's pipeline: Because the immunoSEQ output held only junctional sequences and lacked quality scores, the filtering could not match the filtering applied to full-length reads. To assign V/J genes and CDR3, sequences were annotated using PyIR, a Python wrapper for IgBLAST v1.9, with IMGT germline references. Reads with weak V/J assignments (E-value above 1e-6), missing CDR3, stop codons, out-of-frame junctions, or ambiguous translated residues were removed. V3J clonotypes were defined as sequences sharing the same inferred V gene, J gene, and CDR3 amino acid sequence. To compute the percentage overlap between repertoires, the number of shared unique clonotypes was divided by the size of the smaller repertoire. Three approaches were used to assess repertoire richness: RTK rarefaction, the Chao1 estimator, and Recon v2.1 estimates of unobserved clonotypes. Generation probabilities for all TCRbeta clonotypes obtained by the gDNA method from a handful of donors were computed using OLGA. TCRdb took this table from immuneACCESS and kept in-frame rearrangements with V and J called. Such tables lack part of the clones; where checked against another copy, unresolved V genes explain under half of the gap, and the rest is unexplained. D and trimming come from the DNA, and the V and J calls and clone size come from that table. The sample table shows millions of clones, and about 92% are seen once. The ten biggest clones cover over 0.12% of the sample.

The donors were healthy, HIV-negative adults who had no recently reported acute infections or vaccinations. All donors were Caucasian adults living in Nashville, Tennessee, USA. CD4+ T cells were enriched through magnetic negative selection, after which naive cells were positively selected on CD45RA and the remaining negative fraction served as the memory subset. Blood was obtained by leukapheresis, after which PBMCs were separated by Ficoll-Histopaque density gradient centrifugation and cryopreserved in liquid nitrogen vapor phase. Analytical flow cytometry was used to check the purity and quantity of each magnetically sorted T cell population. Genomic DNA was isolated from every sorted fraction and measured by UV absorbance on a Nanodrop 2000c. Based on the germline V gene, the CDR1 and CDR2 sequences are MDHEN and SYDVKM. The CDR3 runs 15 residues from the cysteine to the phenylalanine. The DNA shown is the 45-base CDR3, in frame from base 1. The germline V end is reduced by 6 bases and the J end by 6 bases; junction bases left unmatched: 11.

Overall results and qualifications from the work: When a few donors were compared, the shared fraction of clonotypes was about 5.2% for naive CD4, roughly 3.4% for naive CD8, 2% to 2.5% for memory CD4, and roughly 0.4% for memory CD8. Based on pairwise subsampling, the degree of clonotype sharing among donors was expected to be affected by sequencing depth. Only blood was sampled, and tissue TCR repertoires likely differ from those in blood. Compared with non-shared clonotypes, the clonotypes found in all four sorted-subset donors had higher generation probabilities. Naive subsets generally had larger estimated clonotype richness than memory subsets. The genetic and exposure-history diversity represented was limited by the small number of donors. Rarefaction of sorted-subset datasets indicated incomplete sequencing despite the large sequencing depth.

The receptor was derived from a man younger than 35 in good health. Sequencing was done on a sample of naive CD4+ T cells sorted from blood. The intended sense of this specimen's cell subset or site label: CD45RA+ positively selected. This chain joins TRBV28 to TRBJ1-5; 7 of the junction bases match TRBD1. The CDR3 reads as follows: CASSSGQGDFQPQHF. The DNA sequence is TGTGCCAGCAGCTCTGGCCAGGGGGATTTTCAGCCCCAGCATTTT.